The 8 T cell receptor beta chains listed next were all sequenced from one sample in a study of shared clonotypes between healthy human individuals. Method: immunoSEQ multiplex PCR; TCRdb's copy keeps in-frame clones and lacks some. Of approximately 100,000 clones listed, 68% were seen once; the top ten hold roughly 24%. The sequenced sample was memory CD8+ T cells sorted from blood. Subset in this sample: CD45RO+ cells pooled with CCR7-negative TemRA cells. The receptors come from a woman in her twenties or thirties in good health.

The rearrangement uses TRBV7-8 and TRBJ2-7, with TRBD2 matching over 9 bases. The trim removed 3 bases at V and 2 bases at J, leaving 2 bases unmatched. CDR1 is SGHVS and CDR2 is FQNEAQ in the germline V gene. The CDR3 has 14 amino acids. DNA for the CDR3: TGTGCCAGCAGCTTCTGGACTAGCGCCTACGAGCAGTACTTC. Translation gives CASSFWTSAYEQYF.

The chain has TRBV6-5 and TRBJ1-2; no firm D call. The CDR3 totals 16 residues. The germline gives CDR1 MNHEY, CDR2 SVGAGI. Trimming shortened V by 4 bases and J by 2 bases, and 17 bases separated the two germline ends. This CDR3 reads CASSFEEGSTNYGYTF. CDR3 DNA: TGTGCCAGCAGTTTCGAGGAGGGATCAACCAACTATGGCTACACCTTC.

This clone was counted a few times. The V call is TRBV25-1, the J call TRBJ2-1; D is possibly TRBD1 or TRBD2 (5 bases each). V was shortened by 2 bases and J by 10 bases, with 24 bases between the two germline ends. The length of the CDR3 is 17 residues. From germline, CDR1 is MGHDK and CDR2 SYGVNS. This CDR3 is CASSENLPRDLGEEQFF. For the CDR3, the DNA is TGTGCCAGCAGTGAAAATCTCCCCAGGGATCTTGGGGAGGAGCAGTTCTTC. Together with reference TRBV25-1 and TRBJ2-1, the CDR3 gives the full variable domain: EADIYQTPRYLVIGTGKKITLECSQTMGHDKMYWYQQDPGMELHLIHYSYGVNSTEKGDLSSESTVSRIRTEHFPLTLESARPSHTSQYLCASSENLPRDLGEEQFFGPGTRLTVL.

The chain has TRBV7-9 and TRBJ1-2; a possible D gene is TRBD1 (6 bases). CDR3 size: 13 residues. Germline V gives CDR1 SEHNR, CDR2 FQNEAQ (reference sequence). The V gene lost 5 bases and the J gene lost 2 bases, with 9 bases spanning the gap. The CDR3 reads CASSPQGNYGYTF. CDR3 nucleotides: TGTGCCAGCAGCCCCCAGGGGAACTATGGCTACACCTTC.

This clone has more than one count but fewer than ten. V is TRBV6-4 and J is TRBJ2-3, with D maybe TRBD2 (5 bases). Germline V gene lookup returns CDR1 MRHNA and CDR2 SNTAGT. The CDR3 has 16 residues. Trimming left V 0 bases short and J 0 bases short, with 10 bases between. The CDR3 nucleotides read TGTGCCAGCAGTGACTCTGCTAGCCTTAGCACAGATACGCAGTATTTT. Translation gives CASSDSASLSTDTQYF.

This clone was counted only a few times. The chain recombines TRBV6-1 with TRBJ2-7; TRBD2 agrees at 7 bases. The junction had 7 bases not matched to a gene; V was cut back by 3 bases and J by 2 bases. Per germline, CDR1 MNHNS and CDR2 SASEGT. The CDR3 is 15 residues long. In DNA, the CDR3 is TGTGCCAGCAGTGACGAGAGTGGGGGGGCCTACGAGCAGTACTTC. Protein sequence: CASSDESGGAYEQYF.

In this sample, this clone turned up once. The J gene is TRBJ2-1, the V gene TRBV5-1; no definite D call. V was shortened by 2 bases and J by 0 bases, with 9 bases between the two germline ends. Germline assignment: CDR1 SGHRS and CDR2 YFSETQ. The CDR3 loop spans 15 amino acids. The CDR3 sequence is CASSLDRNSYNEQFF. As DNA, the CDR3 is TGCGCCAGCAGCTTAGACCGCAACTCCTACAATGAGCAGTTCTTC.

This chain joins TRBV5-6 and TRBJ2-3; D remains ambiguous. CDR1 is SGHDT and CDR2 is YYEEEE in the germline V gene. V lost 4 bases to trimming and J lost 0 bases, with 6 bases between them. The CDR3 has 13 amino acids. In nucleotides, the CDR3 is TGTGCCAGCAGCCGGAGCAGCACAGATACGCAGTATTTT. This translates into CASSRSSTDTQYF.